Described below is a single T cell receptor (beta chain) sequence and its context. One end of the junction fails to match germline, which may point to a read error. The data stem from a study of CD8 T cells in Susac syndrome. The length of the CDR3 is 16 residues. Germline-derived CDR1 and CDR2 are SSHAT and FNYEAQ (reference sequence). Sequencing of TCR beta was undertaken in CD8+ and CD4+ T cells derived from blood. Reverse transcription of about 0.5 to 1 ug RNA used random hexamers. TCRdb independently ran MiXCR on the immunoSEQ multiplex PCR reads; one entry per CDR3 protein. The data hold a few hundred thousand distinct CDR3 sequences, with 85% to 90% observed a single time.

The source of this sequence is a human donor with multiple sclerosis. The V call is TRBV7-7, the J call TRBJ2-2; D not resolved. Sequencing was done on a sample of CD8+ T cells from PBMCs. The CDR3 region is CASSLNSAPNTGELFF. Here the CDR3 DNA reads TGTGCTAGCAGCTTAAACTCTGCGCCAAACACCGGGGAGCTGTTTTTT.